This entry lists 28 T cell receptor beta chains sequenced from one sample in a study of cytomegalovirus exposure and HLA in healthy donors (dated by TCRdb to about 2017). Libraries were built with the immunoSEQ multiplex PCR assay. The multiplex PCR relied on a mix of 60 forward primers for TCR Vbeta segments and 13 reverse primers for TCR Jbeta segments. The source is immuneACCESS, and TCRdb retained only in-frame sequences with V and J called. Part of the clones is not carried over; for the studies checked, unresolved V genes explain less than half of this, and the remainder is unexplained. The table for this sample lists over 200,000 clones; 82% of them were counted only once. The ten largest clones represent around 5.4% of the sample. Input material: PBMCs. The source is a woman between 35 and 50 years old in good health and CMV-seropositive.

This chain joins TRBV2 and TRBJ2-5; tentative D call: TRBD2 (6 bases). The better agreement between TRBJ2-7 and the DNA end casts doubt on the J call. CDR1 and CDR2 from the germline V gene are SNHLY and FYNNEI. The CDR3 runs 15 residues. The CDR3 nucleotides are TGTGCCAGCAGTGATTCCGGGACTTCGACCTACGAGCAGTACTTC. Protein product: CASSDSGTSTYEQYF.

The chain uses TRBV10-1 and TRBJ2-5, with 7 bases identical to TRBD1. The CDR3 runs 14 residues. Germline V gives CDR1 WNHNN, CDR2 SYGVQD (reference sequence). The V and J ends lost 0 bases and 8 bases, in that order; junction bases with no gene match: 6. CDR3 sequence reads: CASSESGQRNTQYF. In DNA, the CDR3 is TGCGCCAGCAGTGAGTCGGGACAGAGGAATACCCAGTACTTC.

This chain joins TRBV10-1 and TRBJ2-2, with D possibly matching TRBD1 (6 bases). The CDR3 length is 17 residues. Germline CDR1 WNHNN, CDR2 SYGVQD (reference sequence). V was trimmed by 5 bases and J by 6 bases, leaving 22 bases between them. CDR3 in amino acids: CASSLTGNSPGAGELFF. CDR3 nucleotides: TGCGCCAGCAGTCTTACAGGGAACAGTCCTGGGGCCGGGGAGCTGTTTTTT.

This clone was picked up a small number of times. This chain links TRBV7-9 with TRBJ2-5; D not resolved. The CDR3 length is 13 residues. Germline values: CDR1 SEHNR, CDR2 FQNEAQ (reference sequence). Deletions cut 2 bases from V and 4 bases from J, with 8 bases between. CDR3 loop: CASSLFRRETQYF. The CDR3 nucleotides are TGTGCCAGCAGCTTATTCAGAAGAGAGACCCAGTACTTC.

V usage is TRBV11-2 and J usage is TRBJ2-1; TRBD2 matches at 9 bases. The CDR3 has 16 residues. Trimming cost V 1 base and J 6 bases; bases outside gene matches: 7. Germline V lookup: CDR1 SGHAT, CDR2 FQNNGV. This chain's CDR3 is CASSLGSGGPFNEQFF. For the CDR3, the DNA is TGTGCCAGCAGCTTAGGGAGCGGGGGGCCCTTCAATGAGCAGTTCTTC.

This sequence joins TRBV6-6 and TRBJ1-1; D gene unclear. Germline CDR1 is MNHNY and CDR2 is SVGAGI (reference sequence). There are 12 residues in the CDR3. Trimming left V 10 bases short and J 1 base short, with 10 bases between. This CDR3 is CATRRGNTEAFF. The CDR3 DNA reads TGTGCCACCCGGCGGGGGAACACTGAAGCTTTCTTT.

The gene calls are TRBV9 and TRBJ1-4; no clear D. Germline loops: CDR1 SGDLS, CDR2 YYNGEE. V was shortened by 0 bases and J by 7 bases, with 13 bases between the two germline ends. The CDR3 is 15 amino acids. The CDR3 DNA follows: TGTGCCAGCAGCGTAGCTACTCTTAGAGGTGAAAAACTGTTTTTT. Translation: CASSVATLRGEKLFF.

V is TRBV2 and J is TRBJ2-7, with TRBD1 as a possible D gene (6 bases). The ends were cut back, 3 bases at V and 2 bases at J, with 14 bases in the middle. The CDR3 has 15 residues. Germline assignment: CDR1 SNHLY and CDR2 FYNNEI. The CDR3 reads CASSDPGESTYEQYF. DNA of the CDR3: TGTGCCAGCAGTGATCCAGGGGAATCAACCTACGAGCAGTACTTC.

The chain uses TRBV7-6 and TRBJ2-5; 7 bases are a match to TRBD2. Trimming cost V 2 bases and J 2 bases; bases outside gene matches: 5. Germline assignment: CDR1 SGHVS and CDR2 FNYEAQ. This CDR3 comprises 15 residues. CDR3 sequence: CASSLSGVVQETQYF. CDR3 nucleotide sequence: TGTGCCAGCAGCTTAAGCGGGGTCGTACAAGAGACCCAGTACTTC.

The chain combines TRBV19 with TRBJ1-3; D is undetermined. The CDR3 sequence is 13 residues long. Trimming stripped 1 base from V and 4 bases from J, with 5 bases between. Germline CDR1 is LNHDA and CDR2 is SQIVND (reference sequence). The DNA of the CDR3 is TGTGCCAGTAGTATAGGAGAGGGAAACACCATATATTTT. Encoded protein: CASSIGEGNTIYF.

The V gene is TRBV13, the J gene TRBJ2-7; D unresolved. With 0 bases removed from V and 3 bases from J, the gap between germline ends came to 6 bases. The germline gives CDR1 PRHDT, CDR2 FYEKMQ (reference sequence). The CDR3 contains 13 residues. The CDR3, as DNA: TGTGCCAGCAGCTTAGGCCAGAACTACGAGCAGTACTTC. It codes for CASSLGQNYEQYF. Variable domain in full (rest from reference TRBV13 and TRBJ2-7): AAGVIQSPRHLIKEKRETATLKCYPIPRHDTVYWYQQGPGQDPQFLISFYEKMQSDKGSIPDRFSAQQFSDYHSELNMSSLELGDSALYFCASSLGQNYEQYFGPGTRLTVT.

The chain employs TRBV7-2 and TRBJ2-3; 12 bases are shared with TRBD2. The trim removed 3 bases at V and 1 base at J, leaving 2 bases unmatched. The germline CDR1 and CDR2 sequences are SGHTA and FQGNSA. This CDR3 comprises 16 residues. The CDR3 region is CASSFRLAGGTDTQYF. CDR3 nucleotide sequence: TGTGCCAGCAGCTTTAGACTAGCGGGAGGCACAGATACGCAGTATTTT.

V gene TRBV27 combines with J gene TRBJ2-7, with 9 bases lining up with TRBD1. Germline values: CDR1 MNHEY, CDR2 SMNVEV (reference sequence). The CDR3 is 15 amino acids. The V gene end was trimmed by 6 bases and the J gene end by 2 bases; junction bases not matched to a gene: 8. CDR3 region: CASRGSGTGTYEQYF. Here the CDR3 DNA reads TGTGCCAGCAGGGGCTCGGGGACAGGGACCTACGAGCAGTACTTC.

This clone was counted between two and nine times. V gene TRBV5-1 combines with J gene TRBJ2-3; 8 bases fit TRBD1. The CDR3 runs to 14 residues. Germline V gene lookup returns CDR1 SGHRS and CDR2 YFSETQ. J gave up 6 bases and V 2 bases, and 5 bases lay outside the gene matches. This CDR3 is CASSLTDRADTQYF. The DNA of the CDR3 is TGCGCCAGCAGCTTAACGGACAGGGCGGATACGCAGTATTTT.

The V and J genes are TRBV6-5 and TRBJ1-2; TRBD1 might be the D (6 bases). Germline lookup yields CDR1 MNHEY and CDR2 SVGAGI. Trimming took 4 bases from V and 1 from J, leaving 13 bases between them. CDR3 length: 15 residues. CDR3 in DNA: TGTGCCAGCAGTTTCACACCAGGGGTTAACTATGGCTACACCTTC. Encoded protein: CASSFTPGVNYGYTF.

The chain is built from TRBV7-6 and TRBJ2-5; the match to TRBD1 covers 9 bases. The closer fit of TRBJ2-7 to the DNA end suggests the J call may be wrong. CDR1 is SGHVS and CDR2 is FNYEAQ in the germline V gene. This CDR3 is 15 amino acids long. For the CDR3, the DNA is TGTGCCAGCAGCTCCCGACAGGGGGGAACCTACGAGCAGTACTTC. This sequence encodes CASSSRQGGTYEQYF.

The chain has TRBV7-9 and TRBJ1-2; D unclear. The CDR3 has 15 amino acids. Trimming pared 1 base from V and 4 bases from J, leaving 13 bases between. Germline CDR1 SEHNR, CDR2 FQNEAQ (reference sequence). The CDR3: CASSLEVQRPYGYTF. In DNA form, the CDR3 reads TGTGCCAGCAGCTTAGAAGTCCAGCGACCCTATGGCTACACCTTC.

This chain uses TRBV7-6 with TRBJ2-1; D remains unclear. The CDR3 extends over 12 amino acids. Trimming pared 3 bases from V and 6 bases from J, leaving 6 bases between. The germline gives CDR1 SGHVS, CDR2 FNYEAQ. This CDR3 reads CASSFRRNEQFF. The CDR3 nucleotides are TGTGCCAGCAGCTTCAGGCGCAATGAGCAGTTCTTC.

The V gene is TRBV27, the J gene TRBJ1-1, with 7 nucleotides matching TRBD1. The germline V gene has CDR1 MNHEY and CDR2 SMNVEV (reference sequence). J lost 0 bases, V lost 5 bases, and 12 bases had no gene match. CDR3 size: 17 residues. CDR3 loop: CASSHNPGQRMNTEAFF. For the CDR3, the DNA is TGTGCCAGCAGTCACAATCCGGGACAGAGAATGAACACTGAAGCTTTCTTT.

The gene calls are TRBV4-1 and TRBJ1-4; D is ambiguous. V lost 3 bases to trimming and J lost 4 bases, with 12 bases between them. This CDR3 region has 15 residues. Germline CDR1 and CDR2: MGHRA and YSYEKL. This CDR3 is CASSHQPGGNEKLFF. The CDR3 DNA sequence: TGCGCCAGCAGCCACCAGCCCGGAGGTAATGAAAAACTGTTTTTT.

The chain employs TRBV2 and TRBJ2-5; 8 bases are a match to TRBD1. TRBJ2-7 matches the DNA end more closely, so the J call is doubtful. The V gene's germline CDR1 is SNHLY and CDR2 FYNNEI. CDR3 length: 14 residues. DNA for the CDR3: TGTGCCAGCAGTCTTGACAGGGGACCCTACGAGCAGTACTTC. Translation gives CASSLDRGPYEQYF.

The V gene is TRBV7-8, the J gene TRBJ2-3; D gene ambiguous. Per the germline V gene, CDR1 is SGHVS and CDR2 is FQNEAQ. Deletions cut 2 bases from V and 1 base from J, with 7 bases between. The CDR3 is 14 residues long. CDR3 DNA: TGTGCCAGCAGCTTATTGGCCCGCACAGATACGCAGTATTTT. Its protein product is CASSLLARTDTQYF. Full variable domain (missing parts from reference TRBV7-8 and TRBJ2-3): GAGVSQSPRYKVAKRGQDVALRCDPISGHVSLFWYQQALGQGPEFLTYFQNEAQLDKSGLPSDRFFAERPEGSVSTLKIQRTQQEDSAVYLCASSLLARTDTQYFGPGTRLTVL.

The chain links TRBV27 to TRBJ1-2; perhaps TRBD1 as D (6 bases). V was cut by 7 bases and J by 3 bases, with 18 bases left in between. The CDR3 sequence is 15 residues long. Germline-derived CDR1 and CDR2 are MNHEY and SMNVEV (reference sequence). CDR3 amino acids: CASTSWSTGYYGYTF. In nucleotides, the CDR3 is TGTGCCAGCACCAGCTGGTCAACAGGGTACTATGGCTACACCTTC.

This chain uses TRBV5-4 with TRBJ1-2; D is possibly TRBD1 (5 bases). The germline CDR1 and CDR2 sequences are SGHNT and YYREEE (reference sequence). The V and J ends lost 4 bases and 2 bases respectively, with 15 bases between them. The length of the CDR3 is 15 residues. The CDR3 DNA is TGTGCCAGCAGCGGAGGAGGGGCGACGAACTATGGCTACACCTTC. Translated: CASSGGGATNYGYTF.

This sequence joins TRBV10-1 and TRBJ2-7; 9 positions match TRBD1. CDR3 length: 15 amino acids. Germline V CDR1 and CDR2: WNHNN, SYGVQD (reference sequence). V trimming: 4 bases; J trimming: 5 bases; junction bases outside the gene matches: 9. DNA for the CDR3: TGCGCCAGCAGTGGACCGGGACAGGGAGGCCACGAGCAGTACTTC. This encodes CASSGPGQGGHEQYF.

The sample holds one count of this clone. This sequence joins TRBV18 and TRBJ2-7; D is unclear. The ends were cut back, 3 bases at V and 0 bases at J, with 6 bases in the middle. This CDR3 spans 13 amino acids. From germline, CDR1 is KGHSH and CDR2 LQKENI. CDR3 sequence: CASSPPSSYEQYF. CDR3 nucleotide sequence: TGTGCCAGCTCACCTCCTAGCTCCTACGAGCAGTACTTC.

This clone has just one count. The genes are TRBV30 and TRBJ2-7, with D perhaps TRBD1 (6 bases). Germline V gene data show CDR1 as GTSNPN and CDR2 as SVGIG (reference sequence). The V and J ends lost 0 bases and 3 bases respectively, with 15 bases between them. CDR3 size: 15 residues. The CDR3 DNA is TGTGCCTGGAGTGTACTTTCGACAGGCTTCTACGAGCAGTACTTC. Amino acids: CAWSVLSTGFYEQYF.

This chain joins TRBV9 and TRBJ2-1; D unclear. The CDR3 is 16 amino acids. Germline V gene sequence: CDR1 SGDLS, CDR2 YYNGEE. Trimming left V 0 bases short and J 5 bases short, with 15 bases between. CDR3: CASSVGRRNIDNEQFF. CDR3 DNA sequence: TGTGCCAGCAGCGTAGGGCGGCGGAATATCGACAATGAGCAGTTCTTC. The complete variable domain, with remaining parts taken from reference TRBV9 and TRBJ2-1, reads DSGVTQTPKHLITATGQRVTLRCSPRSGDLSVYWYQQSLDQGLQFLIQYYNGEERAKGNILERFSAQQFPDLHSELNLSSLELGDSALYFCASSVGRRNIDNEQFFGPGTRLTVL.